This T cell receptor beta chain was documented in a study of cytomegalovirus exposure and HLA in healthy donors. Whole-study results and caveats: Reportedly, fewer N-insertions than the approximately 610-donor mean appeared in an Asian-associated ancestry cluster in a later analysis. Available immune exposure information covered CMV serostatus only. A prior analysis recorded that most TCR beta V segments were productive about 90% or about 30% of the time.

This clone was seen just once. What it binds is not known. From germline, CDR1 is PRHDT and CDR2 FYEKMQ (reference sequence). V was pared by 3 bases and J by 14 bases, with 19 bases between. The CDR3 extends over 13 amino acids. Both 60 Vbeta primers and 13 Jbeta primers went into the PCR. Here immunoSEQ multiplex PCR was the method, and the copy in TCRdb shows in-frame clones only, minus some. Among around 150,000 clones listed, around four fifths were seen once. The source of this sequence is a man aged 18 to 30 in good health and CMV-seropositive. The genes are TRBV13 and TRBJ1-2; D gene unclear. The sample consisted of PBMCs. Here the CDR3 reads CASSFYAGRSSTF. CDR3 coding DNA: TGTGCCAGCAGCTTTTACGCGGGAAGGAGCTCTACCTTC. The full variable domain, with the rest looked up from reference TRBV13 and TRBJ1-2, is AAGVIQSPRHLIKEKRETATLKCYPIPRHDTVYWYQQGPGQDPQFLISFYEKMQSDKGSIPDRFSAQQFSDYHSELNMSSLELGDSALYFCASSFYAGRSSTFGSGTRLTVV.